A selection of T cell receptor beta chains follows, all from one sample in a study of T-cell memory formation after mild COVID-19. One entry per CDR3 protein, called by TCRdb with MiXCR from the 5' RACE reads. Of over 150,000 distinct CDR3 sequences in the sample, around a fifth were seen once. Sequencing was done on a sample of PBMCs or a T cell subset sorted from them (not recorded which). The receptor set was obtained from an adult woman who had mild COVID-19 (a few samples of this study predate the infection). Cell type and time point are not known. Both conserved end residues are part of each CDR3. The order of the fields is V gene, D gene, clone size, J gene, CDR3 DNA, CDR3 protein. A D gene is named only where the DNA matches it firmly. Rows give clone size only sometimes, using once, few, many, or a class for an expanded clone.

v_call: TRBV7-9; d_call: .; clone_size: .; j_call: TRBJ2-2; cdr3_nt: TGTGCCAGCAGCTTATCCCAGGGTATTGCGTACACCGGGGAGCTGTTTTTT; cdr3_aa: CASSLSQGIAYTGELFF
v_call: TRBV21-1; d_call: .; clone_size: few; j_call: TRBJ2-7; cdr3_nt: TGTGCCAGCAGCCCCCCGGGGACAGGGCTGCCCTACGAGCAGTACTTC; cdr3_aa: CASSPPGTGLPYEQYF
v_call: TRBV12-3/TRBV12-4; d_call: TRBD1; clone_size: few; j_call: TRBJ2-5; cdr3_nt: TGTGCCAGCAGCATCGGACAGGAGCAAGAGACCCAGTACTTC; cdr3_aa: CASSIGQEQETQYF
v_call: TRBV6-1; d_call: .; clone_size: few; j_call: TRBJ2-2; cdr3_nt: TGTGCCAGCAGTGAGTGGGGTTCGAACACCGGGGAGCTGTTTTTT; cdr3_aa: CASSEWGSNTGELFF
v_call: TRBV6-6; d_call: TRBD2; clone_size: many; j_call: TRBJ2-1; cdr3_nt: TGTGCCAGCCGGACTAGCGGGAGGCCATACAATGAGCAGTTCTTC; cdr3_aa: CASRTSGRPYNEQFF
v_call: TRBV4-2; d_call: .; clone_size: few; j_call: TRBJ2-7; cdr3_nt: TGTGCCAGCAGCCAAGAGTGGCCTAACTCCTACGAGCAGTACTTC; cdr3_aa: CASSQEWPNSYEQYF
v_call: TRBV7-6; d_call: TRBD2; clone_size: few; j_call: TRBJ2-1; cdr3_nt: TGTGCCAGCAGCAACACAGCTAGCGGGTATTACAATGAGCAGTTCTTC; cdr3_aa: CASSNTASGYYNEQFF
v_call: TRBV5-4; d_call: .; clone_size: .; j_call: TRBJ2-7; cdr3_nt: TGTGCCAGCAGCTTTAGTAGGGCCGGCGAGCAGTACTTC; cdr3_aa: CASSFSRAGEQYF
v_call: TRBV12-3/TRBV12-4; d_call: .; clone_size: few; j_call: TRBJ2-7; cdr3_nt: TGTGCCAGCGCCAGGGATCCCACCTACGAGCAGTACTTC; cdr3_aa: CASARDPTYEQYF
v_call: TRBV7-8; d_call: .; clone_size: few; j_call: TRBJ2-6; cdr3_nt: TGTGCCAGCAGCTTAGTAAAATCTGGGGCCAACGTCCTGACTTTC; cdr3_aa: CASSLVKSGANVLTF
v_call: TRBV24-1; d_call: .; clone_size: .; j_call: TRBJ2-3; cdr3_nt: TGTGCCACCAGTGATTTTAAGGCGGGACCCCCAGATACGCAGTATTTT; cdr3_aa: CATSDFKAGPPDTQYF
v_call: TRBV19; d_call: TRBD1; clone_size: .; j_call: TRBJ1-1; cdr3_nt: TGTGCCAGTAGTCTGGGGACAGGGGTGTTCACTGAAGCTTTCTTT; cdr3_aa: CASSLGTGVFTEAFF
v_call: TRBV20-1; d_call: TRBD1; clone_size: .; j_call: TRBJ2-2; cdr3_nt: TGCAGTGCTAGCAAGGCAGGGGGCGCCGGGGAGCTGTTTTTT; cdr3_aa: CSASKAGGAGELFF
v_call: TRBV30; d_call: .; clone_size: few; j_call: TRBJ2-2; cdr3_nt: TGTGCCTGGAGGACGGAGAACACCGGGGAGCTGTTTTTT; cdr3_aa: CAWRTENTGELFF
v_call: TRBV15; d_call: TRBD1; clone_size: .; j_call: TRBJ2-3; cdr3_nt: TGTGCCACCAGCACAGGACAGGTTCACGATACGCAGTATTTT; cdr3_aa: CATSTGQVHDTQYF
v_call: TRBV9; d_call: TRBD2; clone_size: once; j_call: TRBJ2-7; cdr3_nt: TGTGCCAGCAGCAACGGCGGGGGCTACGAGCAGTACTTC; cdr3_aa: CASSNGGGYEQYF
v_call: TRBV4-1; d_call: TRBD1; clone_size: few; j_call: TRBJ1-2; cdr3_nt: TGCGCCAGCAGCCAGACGACAGGGAACTATGGCTACACCTTC; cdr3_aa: CASSQTTGNYGYTF
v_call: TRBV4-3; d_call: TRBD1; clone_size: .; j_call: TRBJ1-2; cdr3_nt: TGCGCCAGCAGCCAAGCCTTCACAGGGGGGAGGGATATTGGCTACACCTTC; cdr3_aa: CASSQAFTGGRDIGYTF
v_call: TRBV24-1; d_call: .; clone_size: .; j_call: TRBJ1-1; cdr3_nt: TGTGCCACCAGTGCTTCTCGGGGGAACACTGAAGCTTTCTTT; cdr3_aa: CATSASRGNTEAFF
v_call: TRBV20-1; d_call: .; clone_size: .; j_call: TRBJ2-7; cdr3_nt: TGCAGTGCTCGGCGGGCCTACGAGCAGTACTTC; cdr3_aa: CSARRAYEQYF
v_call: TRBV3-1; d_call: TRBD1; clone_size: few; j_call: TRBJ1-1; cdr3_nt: TGTGCCAGCAGCCATTTAAGTACAGGGGACACTGAAGCTTTCTTT; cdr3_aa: CASSHLSTGDTEAFF
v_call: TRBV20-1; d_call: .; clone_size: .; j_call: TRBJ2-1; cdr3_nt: TGCAGTGCTACAGCCCGAGGGGCTATCTCCTACAATGAGCAGTTCTTC; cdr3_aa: CSATARGAISYNEQFF
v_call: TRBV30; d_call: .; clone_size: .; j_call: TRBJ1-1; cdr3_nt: TGTGCCTGGAGTGTTGAAACAACTGAAGCTTTCTTT; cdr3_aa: CAWSVETTEAFF
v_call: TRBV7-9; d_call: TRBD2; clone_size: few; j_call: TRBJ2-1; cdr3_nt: TGTGCCAGCAGCTTAGAGTGGACTAGCGGGAGGAATGAGCAGTTCTTC; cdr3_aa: CASSLEWTSGRNEQFF
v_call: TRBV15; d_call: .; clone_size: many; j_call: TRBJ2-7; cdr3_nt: TGTGCCACCAGAGGCGGGGAGCTTTCCTACGAGCAGTACTTC; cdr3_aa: CATRGGELSYEQYF
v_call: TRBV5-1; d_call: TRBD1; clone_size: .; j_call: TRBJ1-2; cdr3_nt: TGCGCCAGCAGTACGGGGACAGGGGTCTTCTATGGCTACACCTTC; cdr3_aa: CASSTGTGVFYGYTF
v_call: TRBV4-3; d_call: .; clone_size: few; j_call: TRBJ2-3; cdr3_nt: TGCGCCAGCAGCCAAGGCGGAGGATTTGACCCAGATACGCAGTATTTT; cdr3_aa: CASSQGGGFDPDTQYF
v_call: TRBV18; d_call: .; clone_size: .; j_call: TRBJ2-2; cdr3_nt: TGTGCCAGCTCACCACCGTCAAGGGAGAACACCGGGGAGCTGTTTTTT; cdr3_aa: CASSPPSRENTGELFF
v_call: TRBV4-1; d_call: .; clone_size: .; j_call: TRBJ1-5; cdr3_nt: TGCGCCAGCAGCCAAGTTCTGGGGGGAGAGCCCCAGCATTTT; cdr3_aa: CASSQVLGGEPQHF